This T cell receptor beta chain was obtained from a study of metastatic and nonmetastatic thyroid tumors. Many counts were recorded for this clone. Antigen: not known. Authors' processing steps: A distant-metastasis classifier for papillary thyroid cancer was built using CDR3 differences across clinicopathological groups. TCRdb re-called the PCR reads through MiXCR. The V and J calls reflect TCRdb's pipeline rather than the authors' work. Altogether 20,000 to 25,000 clones are present, roughly 14% being singletons, with the ten largest covering about 19%. Germline CDR1 reads SGHRS; CDR2 reads YFSETQ. This CDR3 is 14 amino acids long. Trimming cost V 4 bases and J 2 bases; bases outside gene matches: 4. Thyroid surgery was performed in patients who had received no treatment beforehand. Points from the study as a whole: It was reported that TCR beta diversity was significantly higher in malignant thyroid tumors than benign nodules, in blood and tumor.

This TCR derives from a female donor with papillary thyroid cancer or a benign thyroid nodule (not recorded which). Some clones in this sample may be carry-over from other donors' samples. Sequencing was performed on blood. The V call is TRBV5-1, the J call TRBJ2-5; 8 nucleotides align to TRBD2. DNA for the CDR3: TGCGCCAGCAGCACCGGGACTAGACAAGAGACCCAGTACTTC. This translates into CASSTGTRQETQYF.